The 9 T cell receptor beta chains below come from one sample, sequenced in a study of neurological immune-mediated disorders. Time point of the sample: longitudinal time-point 3. One entry per CDR3 protein, called by TCRdb with MiXCR from the 5' RACE reads. The sample has fewer than 85,000 distinct CDR3 sequences, roughly 4.3% seen once. Input material: PBMCs. The receptors derive from a woman aged 60-70 years with multiple sclerosis.

This clonotype was counted many times. J is TRBJ2-2 and V is TRBV6-5, with D maybe TRBD2 (7 bases). Trimming took 2 bases from V and 7 from J, leaving 17 bases between them. Looked up from germline, CDR1 is MNHEY and CDR2 is SVGAGI. CDR3 size: 16 residues. CDR3 protein: CASSYLAGARNGELFF. DNA of the CDR3: TGTGCCAGCAGTTACCTTGCGGGGGCGCGAAACGGGGAGCTGTTTTTT.

This clonotype occurred many times. The chain has TRBV11-2 and TRBJ1-5; 7 positions agree with TRBD1. Per the germline V gene, CDR1 is SGHAT and CDR2 is FQNNGV. The CDR3 loop spans 14 amino acids. V lost 4 bases and J lost 4; bases outside the gene matches: 4. This CDR3 is CASSSGGWNQPQHF. CDR3 bases: TGTGCCAGCAGCTCAGGGGGATGGAATCAGCCCCAGCATTTT.

This clonotype was found many times. J is TRBJ1-4 and V is TRBV11-2; unclear D gene. The CDR3 loop spans 13 amino acids. CDR1 is SGHAT and CDR2 is FQNNGV in the germline V gene. V lost 4 bases and J lost 15, with 18 bases in between. The CDR3 region is CASSSPGRTEVFF. The CDR3 region has the DNA TGTGCCAGCAGCTCCCCGGGCAGGACGGAGGTGTTTTTT. The variable domain in full, completed from reference TRBV11-2 and TRBJ1-4, reads EAGVAQSPRYKIIEKRQSVAFWCNPISGHATLYWYQQILGQGPKLLIQFQNNGVVDDSQLPKDRFSAERLKGVDSTLKIQPAKLEDSAVYLCASSSPGRTEVFFGSGTQLSVL.

The sample holds many counts of this clonotype. J is TRBJ1-1 and V is TRBV6-6; D perhaps matches TRBD1 (5 bases). The CDR3 covers 15 residues. V was pared by 0 bases and J by 5 bases, with 13 bases between. Germline values: CDR1 MNHNY, CDR2 SVGAGI (reference sequence). The CDR3 sequence is CASSYSTEYGTEAFF. The CDR3 DNA reads as TGTGCCAGCAGTTACTCGACAGAGTACGGGACTGAAGCTTTCTTT.

This clonotype was seen repeatedly, ten times or more. The chain joins TRBV20-1 to TRBJ1-2; 12 bases agree with TRBD1. Germline-derived CDR1 and CDR2 are DFQATT and SNEGSKA (reference sequence). With 0 bases clipped from V and 10 bases from J, the junction kept 3 bases outside the gene matches. The CDR3 contains 13 residues. This chain's CDR3 is CSARDEGQGAYTF. The DNA of the CDR3 is TGCAGTGCTAGAGATGAGGGACAGGGGGCCTACACCTTC.

This clonotype was seen repeatedly, ten times or more. The genes are TRBV14 and TRBJ2-7; 7 positions match TRBD1. Germline CDR1 is SGHDN and CDR2 is FVKESK. Losses at the gene ends were 3 bases for V and 5 bases for J; bases not matched to a gene: 13. The CDR3 extends over 16 amino acids. Here the CDR3 DNA reads TGTGCCAGCAGCCAGGGGGCAGGGGGAACGGCCAACGAGCAGTACTTC. This sequence encodes CASSQGAGGTANEQYF.

This clonotype was observed at least ten times. This chain links TRBV7-6 with TRBJ2-5; no definite D call. Germline lookup yields CDR1 SGHVS and CDR2 FNYEAQ. CDR3 size: 14 residues. Trimming removed 1 base from V and 5 bases from J, with 11 bases in between. The CDR3: CASSLVGLRETQYF. The CDR3 DNA reads TGTGCCAGCAGCTTAGTTGGCCTTCGGGAGACCCAGTACTTC.

The table lists this clonotype with many counts. The chain carries TRBV20-1 and TRBJ2-1; 9 nucleotides match TRBD1. The germline V gene encodes CDR1 DFQATT and CDR2 SNEGSKA (reference sequence). The CDR3 length is 14 residues. V trimming: 2 bases; J trimming: 7 bases; junction bases outside the gene matches: 6. The CDR3 DNA sequence: TGCAGTGCTAGACGAGGGACAGGGATAAATGAGCAGTTCTTC. Protein sequence: CSARRGTGINEQFF.

In this sample, this clonotype turned up many times. The chain employs TRBV5-1 and TRBJ1-5; TRBD1 matches at 7 bases. CDR1 is SGHRS, CDR2 YFSETQ, per germline. V was clipped by 4 bases and J by 4 bases; unmatched bases: 8. CDR3 length equals 15 residues. This CDR3 is CASSVGGASNQPQHF. The DNA of the CDR3 is TGCGCCAGCAGCGTAGGGGGCGCGTCGAATCAGCCCCAGCATTTT.